This TCR beta chain was profiled in a study of T cell repertoires in cytomegalovirus infection. TCRdb fed the reads into MiXCR, producing one record per CDR3 protein. The sample yields under 850,000 distinct CDR3 sequences, under 40% seen once. The source of this sequence is a human donor in good health (CMV status not recorded). Some clones in this sample may be carry-over from other donors' samples. Sequencing used PBMCs.

The CDR3 is CASNTDRVKNIQYF. As DNA, the CDR3 is TGTGCCAGCAATACGGACAGGGTAAAGAACATTCAGTACTTC. The V and J genes are TRBV6-1 and TRBJ2-4, with 8 bases identical to TRBD1. CDR1 is MNHNS and CDR2 is SASEGT in the germline V gene. V lost 7 bases to trimming and J lost 7 bases; unmatched junction nucleotides: 9. This CDR3 region has 14 residues.